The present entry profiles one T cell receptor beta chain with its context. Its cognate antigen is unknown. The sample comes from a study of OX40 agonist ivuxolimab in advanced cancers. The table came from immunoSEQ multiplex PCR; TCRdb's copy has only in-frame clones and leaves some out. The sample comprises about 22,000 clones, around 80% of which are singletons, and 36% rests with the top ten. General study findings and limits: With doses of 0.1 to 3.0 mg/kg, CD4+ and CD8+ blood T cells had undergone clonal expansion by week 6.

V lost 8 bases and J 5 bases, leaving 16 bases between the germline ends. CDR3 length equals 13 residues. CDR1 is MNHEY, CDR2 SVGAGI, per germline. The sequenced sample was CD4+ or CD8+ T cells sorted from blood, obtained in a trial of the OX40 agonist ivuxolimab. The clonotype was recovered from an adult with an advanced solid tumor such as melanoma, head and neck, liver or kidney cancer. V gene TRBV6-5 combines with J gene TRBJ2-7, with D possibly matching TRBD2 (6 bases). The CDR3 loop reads CASGSGGGNEQYF. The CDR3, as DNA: TGTGCCAGCGGTTCCGGAGGAGGGAACGAGCAGTACTTC.